What follows are 22 T cell receptor beta chains derived from one specimen sequenced in a study of response to subunit inactivated influenza vaccine. TCRdb processed the RT-PCR reads anew with MiXCR; each CDR3 protein has one entry. The repertoire has about 520,000 distinct CDR3 sequences, 25% of them found once; the top ten carry 1.9%. The source was CD4+ T cells sorted from PBMCs, collected 4 to 6 days after vaccination. All receptors come from a man aged 50 to 59 who received an inactivated influenza vaccine.

The genes are TRBV7-8 and TRBJ2-7, with D possibly being TRBD1 (6 bases). Per the germline V gene, CDR1 is SGHVS and CDR2 is FQNEAQ. The CDR3 totals 14 residues. V lost 9 bases and J 7 bases, leaving 22 bases between the germline ends. The CDR3 DNA reads as TGTGCCAGTCAGAGTAGGGAAGGGGGATGGGAGCAGTACTTC. This sequence encodes CASQSREGGWEQYF.

This clonotype was seen a few times. The V gene is TRBV7-2, the J gene TRBJ2-3; D possibly corresponds to TRBD2 (5 bases). Trimming took 2 bases from V and 3 from J, leaving 18 bases between them. Per germline, CDR1 SGHTA and CDR2 FQGNSA. The CDR3 length is 17 residues. The CDR3 DNA reads TGTGCCAGCAGCTTAAGTAGGCTACTAAGAGGGACAGATACGCAGTATTTT. Translation gives CASSLSRLLRGTDTQYF. The full variable domain, completed using reference TRBV7-2 and TRBJ2-3, is GAGVSQSPSNKVTEKGKDVELRCDPISGHTALYWYRQSLGQGLEFLIYFQGNSAPDKSGLPSDRFSAERTGGSVSTLTIQRTQQEDSAVYLCASSLSRLLRGTDTQYFGPGTRLTVL.

This chain joins TRBV27 and TRBJ2-7; 11 positions match TRBD2. The CDR3 is 15 amino acids. From germline, CDR1 is MNHEY and CDR2 SMNVEV (reference sequence). V shed 3 bases, J shed 2 bases, and the junction held 3 bases outside the gene matches. The CDR3 loop is CASSLVAGGAYEQYF. The CDR3 DNA is TGTGCCAGCAGTTTGGTAGCGGGAGGGGCCTACGAGCAGTACTTC.

The J gene is TRBJ2-3, the V gene TRBV7-8, with TRBD2 identical over 14 bases. This CDR3 contains 19 residues. V lost 4 bases and J lost 2; bases outside the gene matches: 11. Germline lookup yields CDR1 SGHVS and CDR2 FQNEAQ. The CDR3 sequence is CASSSTRLAGGSSTDTQYF. CDR3 nucleotides: TGTGCCAGCAGCTCCACGCGACTAGCGGGGGGGTCGTCCACAGATACGCAGTATTTT.

The CDR3 DNA sequence: TGCAGTGCTAGTCCCCACAGCAATGAGCAGTTCTTC. Its protein is CSASPHSNEQFF. The V gene is TRBV20-1, the J gene TRBJ2-1, with no clear D. The CDR3 is 12 amino acids. Deletions cut 3 bases from V and 6 bases from J, with 9 bases between. Looked up from germline, CDR1 is DFQATT and CDR2 is SNEGSKA (reference sequence).

The chain has TRBV27 and TRBJ2-2, with 7 nucleotides matching TRBD1. The V gene end was trimmed by 5 bases and the J gene end by 4 bases; junction bases not matched to a gene: 7. The CDR3 has 15 amino acids. Per germline, CDR1 MNHEY and CDR2 SMNVEV (reference sequence). This chain's CDR3 is CASSRQGSGTGELFF. In nucleotides, the CDR3 is TGTGCCAGCAGTCGACAGGGTTCGGGCACCGGGGAGCTGTTTTTT.

This chain connects TRBV6-2 or TRBV6-3 to TRBJ2-3; 8 nucleotides line up with TRBD2. The J segment lost 6 bases and the V segment lost 4 bases, leaving 12 bases of the junction unmatched. The CDR3 runs 16 residues. The V gene's germline CDR1 is MNHEY and CDR2 SVGEGT. CDR3: CASSSFGGAVADTQYF. CDR3 coding DNA: TGTGCCAGCAGTTCTTTCGGGGGGGCAGTTGCCGATACGCAGTATTTT.

A few counts support this clonotype. The chain is built from TRBV7-2 and TRBJ1-1; D is unresolved. Between the trimmed V and J ends, which lost 5 bases and 0 bases, there was a span of 13 bases. Germline V CDR1 and CDR2: SGHTA, FQGNSA. The CDR3 extends over 15 amino acids. The CDR3 bases are TGTGCCAGCAGCCCCTCGCGGGCCCTGAACACTGAAGCTTTCTTT. Its protein is CASSPSRALNTEAFF.

The chain joins TRBV6-2 or TRBV6-3 to TRBJ1-1; 10 nucleotides agree with TRBD1. J was trimmed by 4 bases and V by 0 bases; bases with no gene match: 20. CDR3 length: 21 amino acids. Germline assignment: CDR1 MNHEY and CDR2 SVGEGT. The CDR3 loop is CASSYSKSFPTGGRGGTEAFF. DNA for the CDR3: TGTGCCAGCAGTTACTCGAAGTCTTTTCCGACAGGGGGCAGAGGCGGCACTGAAGCTTTCTTT.

This clonotype showed up just a few times. The chain has TRBV20-1 and TRBJ2-7, with D unresolved. V was trimmed by 0 bases and J by 2 bases, leaving 14 bases between them. The germline V gene encodes CDR1 DFQATT and CDR2 SNEGSKA (reference sequence). This CDR3 is 15 amino acids long. CDR3 DNA: TGCAGTGCTAGAGATGCCGGTGGAGACCCCTACGAGCAGTACTTC. Its translation: CSARDAGGDPYEQYF.

This clonotype occurred a few times. The V and J genes are TRBV6-2 or TRBV6-3 and TRBJ2-1, with unresolved D. The V gene's germline CDR1 is MNHEY and CDR2 SVGEGT. Trimming shortened V by 0 bases and J by 7 bases, and 10 bases separated the two germline ends. This CDR3 comprises 14 residues. CDR3 sequence reads: CASSYSAMVNEQFF. The CDR3 nucleotides read TGTGCCAGCAGTTACTCGGCGATGGTGAATGAGCAGTTCTTC.

V is TRBV20-1 and J is TRBJ2-1, with 13 bases that match TRBD2. The CDR3 has 18 amino acids. After removal of 6 bases from V and 4 bases from J, the junction contained 15 bases not matched to a gene. Germline CDR1 reads DFQATT; CDR2 reads SNEGSKA (reference sequence). This chain's CDR3 is CSAKFRTSGSWIYNEQFF. The CDR3 region has the DNA TGCAGTGCAAAATTTCGGACTAGCGGGAGTTGGATATACAATGAGCAGTTCTTC.

V usage is TRBV12-3 or TRBV12-4 and J usage is TRBJ1-4, with D unresolved. Trimming cost V 2 bases and J 3 bases, with 10 bases left between them. The CDR3 sequence is 15 residues long. For the CDR3, the DNA is TGTGCCAGCAGTTTAAGCCTTGGGGCTAATGAAAAACTGTTTTTT. Translated: CASSLSLGANEKLFF.

J is TRBJ1-6 and V is TRBV6-1; D call uncertain. The CDR3 extends over 13 amino acids. CDR1 is MNHNS and CDR2 is SASEGT in the germline V gene. The V gene lost 6 bases and the J gene lost 10 bases, with 13 bases spanning the gap. The CDR3 reads CASSDDPRSPLHF. The CDR3 DNA sequence: TGTGCCAGCAGCGATGACCCCAGGTCACCCCTCCACTTT.

This chain uses TRBV5-1 with TRBJ1-4, with D possibly being TRBD1 (6 bases). Trimming took off 6 bases at V and 4 bases at J, with 16 bases between the two ends. The CDR3 is 15 amino acids. Looked up from germline, CDR1 is SGHRS and CDR2 is YFSETQ. The CDR3 DNA is TGCGCCAGCAACTTAACAGGGCTCGATAATGAAAAACTGTTTTTT. Encoded protein: CASNLTGLDNEKLFF.

The chain has TRBV28 and TRBJ2-7; D perhaps matches TRBD1 (5 bases). The CDR3 totals 13 residues. Trimming stripped 5 bases from V and 6 bases from J, with 14 bases between. Germline V CDR1 and CDR2: MDHEN, SYDVKM. The CDR3 loop reads CASSQVGPREQYF. The CDR3 DNA sequence: TGTGCCAGCAGTCAGGTGGGGCCTCGCGAGCAGTACTTC. Full variable domain (missing parts from reference TRBV28 and TRBJ2-7): DVKVTQSSRYLVKRTGEKVFLECVQDMDHENMFWYRQDPGLGLRLIYFSYDVKMKEKGDIPEGYSVSREKKERFSLILESASTNQTSMYLCASSQVGPREQYFGPGTRLTVT.

The chain has TRBV28 and TRBJ2-7, with 9 bases aligning to TRBD1. Germline V gives CDR1 MDHEN, CDR2 SYDVKM. Losses at the gene ends were 4 bases for V and 5 bases for J; bases not matched to a gene: 9. The length of the CDR3 is 15 residues. The CDR3 DNA reads as TGTGCCAGCAGTTCAACCGGGACAGGGAGTCACGAGCAGTACTTC. Protein product: CASSSTGTGSHEQYF.

A note on this clonotype: Germline and junction disagree at one end, which may indicate a read error. The chain uses TRBV12-3 or TRBV12-4 and TRBJ2-3; 7 bases match TRBD2. There are 18 residues in the CDR3. CDR3 DNA: TGTGCCATCAGTTTAGCGTCCTGGGGGGGGTGGTCTTCAGATACGCAGTATTTT. Amino acids: CAISLASWGGWSSDTQYF.

This clonotype was seen more than once but under ten times. The CDR3 DNA reads TGTGCCAGCAGCTCGGGACAGGGGGCCTCTGGAAACACCATATATTTT. Amino acids: CASSSGQGASGNTIYF. The chain links TRBV7-9 to TRBJ1-3; 12 nucleotides match TRBD1. CDR3 length: 16 amino acids. J was trimmed by 0 bases and V by 4 bases; bases with no gene match: 1. Germline lookup yields CDR1 SEHNR and CDR2 FQNEAQ (reference sequence).

The V gene is TRBV20-1, the J gene TRBJ2-5; 14 positions agree with TRBD2. The CDR3 length is 18 residues. Germline V gives CDR1 DFQATT, CDR2 SNEGSKA (reference sequence). J was trimmed by 3 bases and V by 0 bases; bases with no gene match: 9. The DNA of the CDR3 is TGCAGTGCTAGAGATAGACTAGCGGGGGGGCGGAAGAAAGAGACCCAGTACTTC. Protein sequence: CSARDRLAGGRKKETQYF.

This clonotype came up a few times. The J gene is TRBJ2-2, the V gene TRBV18; D unresolved. The CDR3 sequence is 12 residues long. V was pared by 8 bases and J by 8 bases, with 12 bases between. Germline CDR1 reads KGHSH; CDR2 reads LQKENI. CDR3 bases: TGTGCCAGCGATAACGGGCCGGGGGAGCTGTTTTTT. It specifies CASDNGPGELFF.

In this sample, this clonotype turned up a few times. The chain recombines TRBV5-1 with TRBJ2-3; 8 nucleotides match TRBD2. Germline V gene lookup returns CDR1 SGHRS and CDR2 YFSETQ. The CDR3 runs 15 residues. J gave up 4 bases and V 4 bases, and 8 bases lay outside the gene matches. The CDR3 sequence: CASSISTGGPDTQYF. In DNA form, the CDR3 reads TGCGCCAGCAGCATCTCAACGGGGGGGCCAGATACGCAGTATTTT.